Presented here are 20 T cell receptor beta chains from one specimen sequenced in a study of T-cell memory formation after mild COVID-19. From the 5' RACE reads, TCRdb called clonotypes with MiXCR, one entry per CDR3 protein. The sample lists some 250,000 distinct CDR3 sequences, 15% to 20% occurring once. Sequenced sample: PBMCs or a T cell subset sorted from them (not recorded which). These receptors came from a man younger than 30 who had mild COVID-19 (a few samples of this study predate the infection). Cell type and time point are not known.

This clonotype turned up a few times. The J gene is TRBJ2-1, the V gene TRBV9; D remains ambiguous. CDR1 SGDLS and CDR2 YYNGEE come from the germline V gene. V was pared by 4 bases and J by 4 bases, with 12 bases between. The CDR3 runs to 14 residues. The CDR3 nucleotides are TGTGCCAGCAGCCCCCAAACTGGATACAATGAGCAGTTCTTC. Protein product: CASSPQTGYNEQFF.

The chain is built from TRBV7-6 and TRBJ2-6; no definite D call. The CDR3 has 16 residues. Trimming removed 2 bases from V and 2 bases from J, with 10 bases in between. Germline V gene lookup returns CDR1 SGHVS and CDR2 FNYEAQ. The CDR3: CASSLRPGPGANVLTF. CDR3 DNA: TGTGCCAGCAGCTTACGCCCCGGCCCTGGGGCCAACGTCCTGACTTTC.

The J gene is TRBJ1-5, the V gene TRBV7-8; 10 bases are shared with TRBD1. This CDR3 spans 15 amino acids. Losses at the gene ends were 4 bases for V and 2 bases for J; bases not matched to a gene: 2. The germline V gene encodes CDR1 SGHVS and CDR2 FQNEAQ. The CDR3 is CASSSGTGGNQPQHF. The CDR3, as DNA: TGTGCCAGCAGCTCAGGGACAGGGGGCAATCAGCCCCAGCATTTT.

This clonotype appeared a few times. The V call is TRBV12-3 or TRBV12-4, the J call TRBJ2-3; 7 nucleotides line up with TRBD2. The ends lost 7 bases at V and 8 bases at J; junction bases unmatched: 15. The CDR3 covers 15 residues. The CDR3 nucleotides are TGTGCCAGCAAACGGCTAGCGGAAATGGCAGTTACGCAGTATTTT. Translating gives CASKRLAEMAVTQYF.

CDR3 sequence: CASSLVPDNSNQPQHF. In nucleotides, the CDR3 is TGTGCCAGCAGCTTAGTCCCAGATAATAGCAATCAGCCCCAGCATTTT. This chain joins TRBV7-2 and TRBJ1-5; no clear D. The V end was cut by 1 base, the J end by 0 bases, with 10 bases between. The CDR3 spans 16 residues. Per the germline V gene, CDR1 is SGHTA and CDR2 is FQGNSA.

In this sample, this clonotype turned up a few times. The rearrangement uses TRBV15 and TRBJ1-2; the D gene is possibly TRBD1 (6 bases). This CDR3 region has 13 residues. The ends were cut back, 0 bases at V and 8 bases at J, with 10 bases in the middle. The germline V gene has CDR1 LNHNV and CDR2 YYDKDF (reference sequence). CDR3 DNA: TGTGCCACCAGCAGAGAGCAGGGGACCGGCTACACCTTC. Protein sequence: CATSREQGTGYTF. Full variable domain (outside the CDR3, taken from reference TRBV15 and TRBJ1-2): DAMVIQNPRYQVTQFGKPVTLSCSQTLNHNVMYWYQQKSSQAPKLLFHYYDKDFNNEADTPDNFQSRRPNTSFCFLDIRSPGLGDTAMYLCATSREQGTGYTFGSGTRLTVV.

V gene TRBV3-1 combines with J gene TRBJ1-2, with 9 nucleotides matching TRBD1. After removal of 3 bases from V and 2 bases from J, the junction contained 4 bases not matched to a gene. Germline V gene lookup returns CDR1 LGHDT and CDR2 YNNKEL (reference sequence). This CDR3 has 15 residues. This chain's CDR3 is CASSQAGTGNYGYTF. CDR3 bases: TGTGCCAGCAGCCAGGCCGGGACAGGGAACTATGGCTACACCTTC.

J is TRBJ1-1 and V is TRBV7-9; D unresolved. CDR1 SEHNR and CDR2 FQNEAQ come from the germline V gene (reference sequence). The CDR3 spans 13 residues. CDR3 loop: CARSSGRITEAFF. The CDR3 nucleotides read TGTGCGCGCAGCTCGGGCAGGATCACTGAAGCTTTCTTT. Combining the CDR3 with reference TRBV7-9 and TRBJ1-1 gives the whole variable domain DTGVSQNPRHKITKRGQNVTFRCDPISEHNRLYWYRQTLGQGPEFLTYFQNEAQLEKSRLLSDRFSAERPKGSFSTLEIQRTEQGDSAMYLCARSSGRITEAFFGQGTRLTVV.

Ten or more counts support this clonotype. The chain combines TRBV3-1 with TRBJ1-2; no firm D call. The germline V gene has CDR1 LGHDT and CDR2 YNNKEL (reference sequence). V was trimmed by 10 bases and J by 2 bases, leaving 11 bases between them. The CDR3 consists of 12 residues. The CDR3 loop reads CATSFGNYGYTF. The CDR3 DNA reads TGTGCCACCAGTTTCGGGAACTATGGCTACACCTTC. The variable domain in full, completed from reference TRBV3-1 and TRBJ1-2, reads DTAVSQTPKYLVTQMGNDKSIKCEQNLGHDTMYWYKQDSKKFLKIMFSYNNKELIINETVPNRFSPKSPDKAHLNLHINSLELGDSAVYFCATSFGNYGYTFGSGTRLTVV.

In its sample, this clonotype was seen a few times. The rearrangement joins TRBV7-9 to TRBJ1-3, with 7 bases aligning to TRBD1. This CDR3 is 13 amino acids long. V lost 5 bases, J lost 2 bases, and 0 bases stayed unmatched. Germline V gene sequence: CDR1 SEHNR, CDR2 FQNEAQ (reference sequence). The CDR3 reads CASSQGAGNTIYF. The CDR3 DNA reads TGTGCCAGCAGCCAGGGGGCTGGAAACACCATATATTTT.

J is TRBJ2-7 and V is TRBV6-2 or TRBV6-3; unclear D gene. Germline loops: CDR1 MNHEY, CDR2 SVGEGT. CDR3 length: 13 amino acids. The V and J ends lost 6 bases and 2 bases respectively, with 11 bases between them. CDR3 in amino acids: CASSTRTPYEQYV. In DNA, the CDR3 is TGTGCCAGCAGCACTCGGACCCCCTACGAGCAGTACGTC.

This clonotype has a count of ten or more. The J gene is TRBJ2-1, the V gene TRBV5-1, with a tentative D call TRBD2 (6 bases). This CDR3 has 14 amino acids. V shed 4 bases and J shed 4 bases, with 12 bases lying between them. Germline V gene lookup returns CDR1 SGHRS and CDR2 YFSETQ. The CDR3 spells CASSPVGSYNEQFF. The CDR3 DNA is TGCGCCAGCAGCCCTGTCGGGAGTTACAATGAGCAGTTCTTC.

CDR3 nucleotide sequence: TGTGCCAGCAGTTACCACTCGGCCGACACGAAGGGGACCAATCAGCCCCAGCATTTT. It yields the protein CASSYHSADTKGTNQPQHF. The V and J genes are TRBV6-5 and TRBJ1-5; D is possibly TRBD1 (5 bases). The CDR3 has 19 residues. CDR1 is MNHEY, CDR2 SVGAGI, per germline. Trimming removed 2 bases at V and 3 bases at J, with 23 bases between.

The table lists this clonotype with many counts. This chain uses TRBV5-6 with TRBJ1-5, with no clear D. This CDR3 is built from 15 residues. Deletions cut 3 bases from V and 4 bases from J, with 14 bases between. Germline CDR1 and CDR2: SGHDT and YYEEEE. Here the CDR3 DNA reads TGTGCCAGCAGCTCGTGGAGTTTTTGGAATCAGCCCCAGCATTTT. Encoded protein: CASSSWSFWNQPQHF. The variable domain in full, completed from reference TRBV5-6 and TRBJ1-5, reads DAGVTQSPTHLIKTRGQQVTLRCSPKSGHDTVSWYQQALGQGPQFIFQYYEEEERQRGNFPDRFSGHQFPNYSSELNVNALLLGDSALYLCASSSWSFWNQPQHFGDGTRLSIL.

This chain joins TRBV12-3 or TRBV12-4 and TRBJ1-2; 8 bases match TRBD1. V dropped 2 bases and J dropped 4; count of bases not matched to a gene: 6. The length of the CDR3 is 15 residues. In DNA form, the CDR3 reads TGTGCCAGCAGTTTAATCCAGGGGGCAGGCTATGGCTACACCTTC. This codes for CASSLIQGAGYGYTF.

The V call is TRBV9, the J call TRBJ1-3, with D tentatively TRBD1 (6 bases). The germline gives CDR1 SGDLS, CDR2 YYNGEE. Trimming took off 0 bases at V and 2 bases at J, with 6 bases between the two ends. There are 14 residues in the CDR3. The CDR3: CASSVAGAGNTIYF. As DNA, the CDR3 is TGTGCCAGCAGCGTAGCAGGGGCTGGAAACACCATATATTTT.

The rearrangement links TRBV2 to TRBJ2-7, with 10 nucleotides matching TRBD2. This CDR3 comprises 14 residues. The germline V gene encodes CDR1 SNHLY and CDR2 FYNNEI. V shed 8 bases and J 4 bases; nucleotides not matched to a gene: 8. The DNA for the CDR3 is TGTGCCAGCTTGGGGGCTAGCGGGAGATACGAGCAGTACTTC. This codes for CASLGASGRYEQYF.

The rearrangement joins TRBV5-6 to TRBJ1-6; no reliable D call. The length of the CDR3 is 13 residues. Between the trimmed V and J ends, which lost 4 bases and 9 bases, there was a span of 11 bases. The germline CDR1 and CDR2 sequences are SGHDT and YYEEEE. CDR3 protein: CASSTPPGSPLHF. The DNA of the CDR3 is TGTGCCAGCAGCACCCCGCCGGGTTCACCCCTCCACTTT.

In this sample, this clonotype turned up a few times. The genes are TRBV10-2 and TRBJ2-7; TRBD1 aligns across 9 bases. Germline V gives CDR1 WSHSY, CDR2 SAAADI. V trimming: 6 bases; J trimming: 4 bases; junction bases outside the gene matches: 10. This CDR3 is 15 amino acids long. CDR3 amino acids: CASRAGTGRRYEQYF. DNA for the CDR3: TGCGCCAGCAGGGCGGGGACAGGGAGAAGGTACGAGCAGTACTTC.

The chain recombines TRBV4-2 with TRBJ1-1; D might be TRBD1 (5 bases). From germline, CDR1 is LGHNA and CDR2 YNFKEQ. This CDR3 comprises 15 residues. Trimming took off 3 bases at V and 5 bases at J, with 16 bases between the two ends. The CDR3 loop is CASSQGDPDGTEAFF. CDR3 DNA: TGTGCCAGCAGCCAGGGGGACCCCGATGGGACTGAAGCTTTCTTT.